These 17 T cell receptor beta chains were all obtained from the same sample, sequenced in a study of blood T cell repertoires in COVID-19. Clones were read by immunoSEQ multiplex PCR, and TCRdb kept only the in-frame ones, dropping some. The sample records approximately 260,000 clones, approximately 83% being singletons. The sample comprised peripheral blood. The receptors stem from a woman aged 80 or older with acute or convalescent COVID-19.

This chain connects TRBV28 to TRBJ2-7; possibly TRBD1 for D (6 bases). V lost 5 bases to trimming and J lost 5 bases, with 7 bases between them. The CDR3 totals 11 residues. Germline V gene sequence: CDR1 MDHEN, CDR2 SYDVKM. The CDR3 sequence is CASSTGNEQYF. The DNA for the CDR3 is TGTGCCAGCAGTACAGGGAACGAGCAGTACTTC.

The chain has TRBV4-1 and TRBJ2-7; D may be TRBD1 (6 bases). The germline V gene has CDR1 MGHRA and CDR2 YSYEKL. The CDR3 extends over 15 amino acids. Deletions cut 1 base from V and 4 bases from J, with 14 bases between. CDR3 nucleotides: TGCGCCAGCAGCCAAGGGGCGGGTCAGGGGTACGAGCAGTACTTC. Translation gives CASSQGAGQGYEQYF.

For this clone: Other DNA sequences from this sample encode an identical CDR3 as well. The V call is TRBV5-1, the J call TRBJ1-2; D is perhaps TRBD1 (6 bases). CDR3 length equals 15 residues. V gave up 0 bases and J gave up 0 bases, with 9 bases separating them. CDR1 is SGHRS, CDR2 YFSETQ, per germline. The CDR3 loop is CASSLVGGTNYGYTF. In nucleotides, the CDR3 is TGCGCCAGCAGCTTGGTTGGGGGCACTAACTATGGCTACACCTTC.

This rearrangement joins TRBV24-1 to TRBJ2-1; a possible D gene is TRBD2 (6 bases). CDR1 is KGHDR and CDR2 is SFDVKD in the germline V gene. The CDR3 is 13 residues long. Deletions cut 2 bases from V and 7 bases from J, with 8 bases between. The DNA for the CDR3 is TGTGCCACCAGTGATTCAGGGAGGAATGAGCAGTTCTTC. Protein: CATSDSGRNEQFF.

The rearrangement uses TRBV2 and TRBJ2-1, with D perhaps matching TRBD2 (6 bases). V shed 4 bases and J shed 8 bases, with 12 bases lying between them. The CDR3 contains 13 residues. CDR1 and CDR2 from the germline V gene are SNHLY and FYNNEI. The CDR3 DNA sequence: TGTGCCAGCAGTGGACTAGTGAGTGATGAGCAGTTCTTC. Translation: CASSGLVSDEQFF.

This clone was picked up one time. The CDR3 is CASSQDWGGPTDTQYF. CDR3 nucleotide sequence: TGTGCCAGCAGCCAAGATTGGGGGGGGCCCACAGATACGCAGTATTTT. This rearrangement joins TRBV3-1 (or the pseudogene TRBV3-2) to TRBJ2-3, with D possibly matching TRBD2 (7 bases). V was trimmed by 0 bases and J by 2 bases, leaving 12 bases between them. The CDR3 runs to 16 residues. CDR1 LGHDT and CDR2 YNNKEL come from the germline V gene (reference sequence).

The chain carries TRBV28 and TRBJ1-2, with D uncertain. V was shortened by 4 bases and J by 4 bases, with 13 bases between the two germline ends. The V gene's germline CDR1 is MDHEN and CDR2 SYDVKM. This CDR3 has 14 residues. CDR3 sequence (DNA): TGTGCCAGCAGTTCCCAAGGGAGAGGCTATGGCTACACCTTC. It encodes CASSSQGRGYGYTF.

The chain carries TRBV28 and TRBJ1-5, with 8 bases matching TRBD1. The trim removed 3 bases at V and 2 bases at J, leaving 6 bases unmatched. CDR1 and CDR2 from the germline V gene are MDHEN and SYDVKM. This CDR3 is built from 16 residues. The CDR3 region has the DNA TGTGCCAGCAGTTTTGGGGGACAGGCCCGCAATCAGCCCCAGCATTTT. This gives the protein CASSFGGQARNQPQHF.

The J gene is TRBJ1-1, the V gene TRBV19, with D hard to call. Trimming stripped 5 bases from V and 4 bases from J, with 17 bases between. Germline values: CDR1 LNHDA, CDR2 SQIVND (reference sequence). This CDR3 contains 15 residues. The CDR3 region has the DNA TGTGCCAGTAGTCCCGGAACTATTTTAATCACTGAAGCTTTCTTT. Its protein is CASSPGTILITEAFF.

This clone appeared once. The CDR3 DNA sequence: TGTGCCAGCAGCTTTGGGCAGGAGAACACTGAAGCTTTCTTT. Translation: CASSFGQENTEAFF. J is TRBJ1-1 and V is TRBV7-8; no clear D. Germline V lookup: CDR1 SGHVS, CDR2 FQNEAQ. V lost 3 bases, J lost 1 base, and 9 bases lay in between. The CDR3 is 14 amino acids.

The chain employs TRBV27 and TRBJ2-2; D is undetermined. Germline V gene data show CDR1 as MNHEY and CDR2 as SMNVEV (reference sequence). V lost 1 base to trimming and J lost 7 bases, with 13 bases between them. This CDR3 region has 15 residues. CDR3 region: CASSLLAGIGGELFF. CDR3 bases: TGTGCCAGCAGTTTATTGGCAGGAATAGGCGGGGAGCTGTTTTTT.

The chain couples TRBV7-8 to TRBJ1-2; weak D call: TRBD1 (5 bases). The CDR3 loop spans 12 amino acids. Germline-derived CDR1 and CDR2 are SGHVS and FQNEAQ. With 3 bases removed from V and 7 bases from J, the gap between germline ends came to 9 bases. The CDR3 here is CASSLLGGGYTF. In nucleotides, the CDR3 is TGTGCCAGCAGCTTGTTGGGGGGTGGCTACACCTTC.

The chain recombines TRBV6-4 with TRBJ2-1, with 12 bases aligning to TRBD1. The CDR3 length is 16 residues. The V gene end was trimmed by 5 bases and the J gene end by 7 bases; junction bases not matched to a gene: 9. Germline V lookup: CDR1 MRHNA, CDR2 SNTAGT. The CDR3 sequence is CASSPAGTGGINEQFF. In DNA form, the CDR3 reads TGTGCCAGCAGTCCTGCCGGGACAGGGGGCATTAATGAGCAGTTCTTC.

This clone occurred a few times. The V and J genes are TRBV7-2 and TRBJ1-2; TRBD1 aligns across 7 bases. CDR1 and CDR2 from the germline V gene are SGHTA and FQGNSA. V lost 6 bases, J lost 0 bases, and 13 bases stayed unmatched. The CDR3 covers 17 residues. This CDR3 is CASRFSGTDRANYGYTF. In nucleotides, the CDR3 is TGTGCCAGCAGATTTTCCGGGACAGATAGAGCTAACTATGGCTACACCTTC.

The rearrangement links TRBV30 to TRBJ1-1; tentative D call: TRBD1 (5 bases). CDR3 length: 12 amino acids. V gave up 4 bases and J gave up 6 bases, with 12 bases separating them. Germline V lookup: CDR1 GTSNPN, CDR2 SVGIG (reference sequence). CDR3 amino acids: CAWTQDGSEAFF. The CDR3 nucleotides read TGTGCCTGGACACAGGACGGATCTGAAGCTTTCTTT.

This clone has a handful of counts. The chain recombines TRBV12-5 with TRBJ1-5; the match to TRBD1 covers 7 bases. Germline lookup yields CDR1 LGHNT and CDR2 FRNRAP. The CDR3 runs 15 residues. V gave up 9 bases and J gave up 0 bases; unmatched junction bases: 8. DNA for the CDR3: TGTGCTAGCTCAACAGGGGTGGGTAGCAATCAGCCCCAGCATTTT. Translating gives CASSTGVGSNQPQHF.

This clone was seen only once. V and J are TRBV12-3 or TRBV12-4 and TRBJ2-5; D might be TRBD1 (6 bases). The CDR3 consists of 13 residues. Deletions cut 6 bases from V and 2 bases from J, with 10 bases between. The CDR3 nucleotides read TGTGCCAGCAGCGGGACATCTCAAGAGACCCAGTACTTC. It specifies CASSGTSQETQYF.